This T cell receptor beta chain was found in a study of PD-1 blockade in classical Hodgkin lymphoma. General study results and limits: The origin of the repertoire differences remains undefined, with disease activity or prior therapy as possible causes.

Every patient was affected by relapse after autologous stem cell transplantation, while exposure to brentuximab vedotin was not uniform. A note on this clone: The antigen is undetermined.

Repertoires were generated with immunoSEQ multiplex PCR, while TCRdb's copy carries only in-frame clones and drops some. The sample lists under 65,000 clones, around 87% occurring once. This TCR derives from a human donor with classical Hodgkin lymphoma. The source material was peripheral blood mononuclear cells (PBMCs), sampled at baseline.

The CDR3 coding sequence is TGTGCCAGCAGCCAGGGGACAGTTGAGACCCAGTACTTC. Protein product: CASSQGTVETQYF. The rearrangement uses TRBV11-3 and TRBJ2-5, with 7 bases that match TRBD1. V lost 5 bases and J lost 5; bases outside the gene matches: 5. The CDR3 runs to 13 residues. Germline-derived CDR1 and CDR2 are SGHNT and YENEEA. The full variable domain, in which reference TRBV11-3 and TRBJ2-5 provide the parts outside the CDR3, is EAGVVQSPRYKIIEKKQPVAFWCNPISGHNTLYWYLQNLGQGPELLIRYENEEAVDDSQLPKDRFSAERLKGVDSTLKIQPAELGDSAVYLCASSQGTVETQYFGPGTRLLVL.